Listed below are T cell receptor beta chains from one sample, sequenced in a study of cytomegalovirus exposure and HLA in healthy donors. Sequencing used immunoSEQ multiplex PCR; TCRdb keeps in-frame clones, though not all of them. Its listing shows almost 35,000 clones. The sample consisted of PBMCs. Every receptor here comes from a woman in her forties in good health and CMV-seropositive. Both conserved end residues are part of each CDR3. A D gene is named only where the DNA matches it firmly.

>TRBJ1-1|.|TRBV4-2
CASSLRGGTGNTEAFF
TGTGCCAGCAGCCTTAGGGGGGGTACAGGGAACACTGAAGCTTTCTTT
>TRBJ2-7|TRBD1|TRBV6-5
CASSELTGQGEQYF
TGTGCCAGCAGTGAGTTGACAGGGCAAGGGGAGCAGTACTTC
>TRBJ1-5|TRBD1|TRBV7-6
CASSSGQGRNQPQHF
TGTGCCAGCAGCTCCGGACAGGGGCGCAATCAGCCCCAGCATTTT
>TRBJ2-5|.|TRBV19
CASSALMTGEGETQYF
TGTGCCAGTAGTGCACTCATGACGGGGGAAGGGGAGACCCAGTACTTC
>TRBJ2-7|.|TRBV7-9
CASSLWTESYEQYF
TGTGCCAGCAGCCTCTGGACAGAGTCCTACGAGCAGTACTTC
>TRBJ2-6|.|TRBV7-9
CASSLGGTGANVLTF
TGTGCCAGCAGTTTAGGAGGAACTGGGGCCAACGTCCTGACTTTC
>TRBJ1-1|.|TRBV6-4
CASSASPGIAEAFF
TGTGCCAGCAGTGCTTCTCCGGGAATCGCTGAAGCTTTCTTT
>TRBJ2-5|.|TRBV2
CASSQTSGRQETQYF
TGTGCCAGCAGCCAAACGTCAGGGAGGCAAGAGACCCAGTACTTC
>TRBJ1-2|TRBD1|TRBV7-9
CASSYRGDAYGYTF
TGTGCCAGCAGCTACAGGGGGGATGCCTATGGCTACACCTTC
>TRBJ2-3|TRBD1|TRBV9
CASGTGTGTDTQYF
TGTGCCAGTGGAACCGGGACAGGGACAGATACGCAGTATTTT
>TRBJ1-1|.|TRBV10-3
CATQRDFNTEAFF
TGTGCCACTCAACGGGATTTCAACACTGAAGCTTTCTTT
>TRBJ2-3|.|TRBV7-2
CASSLFIADTQYF
TGTGCCAGCAGCTTATTTATCGCAGATACGCAGTATTTT
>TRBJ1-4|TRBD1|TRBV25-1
CASRDRVEKLFF
TGTGCCAGCAGAGACAGGGTAGAAAAACTGTTTTTT
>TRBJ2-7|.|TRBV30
CAWSVRYEQYF
TGTGCCTGGAGTGTACGGTACGAGCAGTACTTC
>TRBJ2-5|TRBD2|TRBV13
CASSFGGRGVQETQYF
TGTGCCAGCAGCTTCGGCGGGAGAGGGGTTCAAGAGACCCAGTACTTC
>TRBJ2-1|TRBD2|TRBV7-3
CASSLTRLAGGFEEQFF
TGTGCCAGCAGCTTAACCAGACTAGCGGGAGGGTTCGAGGAGCAGTTCTTC
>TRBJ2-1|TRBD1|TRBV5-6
CASSLLGQGGFSYNEQFF
TGTGCCAGCAGCTTGTTGGGACAGGGGGGTTTCTCCTACAATGAGCAGTTCTTC
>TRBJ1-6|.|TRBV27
CASSLFYAGQTTYWPPLHF
TGTGCCAGCAGTTTATTCTACGCTGGGCAGACAACATACTGGCCACCCCTCCACTTT
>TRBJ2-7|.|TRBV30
CAWTPRGFYEQYF
TGTGCCTGGACCCCCCGCGGATTCTACGAGCAGTACTTC
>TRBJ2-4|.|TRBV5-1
CASSLGLGELAKNIQYF
TGCGCCAGCAGCTTGGGACTAGGGGAATTAGCCAAAAACATTCAGTACTTC
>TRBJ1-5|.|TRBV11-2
CASSLDAGGNQPQHF
TGTGCCAGCAGCTTAGATGCTGGAGGGAATCAGCCCCAGCATTTT
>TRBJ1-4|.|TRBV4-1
CASSPSLRRADEKLFF
TGCGCCAGCAGCCCTAGCTTAAGGAGGGCGGATGAAAAACTGTTTTTT
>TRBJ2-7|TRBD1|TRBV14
CASSKGRDRKYEQYF
TGTGCCAGCAGCAAGGGCCGGGACAGGAAATACGAGCAGTACTTC
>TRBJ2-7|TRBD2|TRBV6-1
CALGGVYEQYF
TGTGCTCTGGGGGGGGTCTACGAGCAGTACTTC
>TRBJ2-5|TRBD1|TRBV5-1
CASSLGTGALGTQYF
TGCGCCAGCAGCCTCGGGACAGGGGCGTTAGGGACCCAGTACTTC
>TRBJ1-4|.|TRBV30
CAWSDRDVREKLFF
TGTGCCTGGAGTGACAGGGACGTTCGTGAAAAACTGTTTTTT
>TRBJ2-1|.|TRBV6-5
CASSPGQNYNEQFF
TGTGCCAGCAGTCCTGGACAGAACTACAATGAGCAGTTCTTC
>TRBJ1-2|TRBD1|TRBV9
CASSVVTGGGGGYTF
TGTGCCAGCAGCGTAGTGACAGGGGGCGGAGGTGGCTACACCTTC
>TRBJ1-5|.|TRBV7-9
CASSLSGGAAQPQHF
TGTGCCAGCAGCTTATCTGGCGGGGCCGCTCAGCCCCAGCATTTT
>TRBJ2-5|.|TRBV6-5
CASSPPGEETQYF
TGTGCCAGCAGCCCCCCAGGGGAAGAGACCCAGTACTTC
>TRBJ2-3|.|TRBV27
CASSTQGVSTDTQYF
TGTGCCAGCAGTACACAGGGAGTTAGCACAGATACGCAGTATTTT
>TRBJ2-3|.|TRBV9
CASSALGGVRTDTQYF
TGTGCCAGCAGCGCACTAGGGGGGGTCCGCACAGATACGCAGTATTTT
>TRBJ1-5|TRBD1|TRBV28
CASSSHEGAGNQPQHF
TGTGCCAGCAGTTCCCACGAGGGGGCTGGCAATCAGCCCCAGCATTTT
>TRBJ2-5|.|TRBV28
CASSGRGTAQETQYF
TGTGCCAGCAGTGGCCGCGGGACGGCCCAAGAGACCCAGTACTTC
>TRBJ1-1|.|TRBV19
CASRTQGGGNTEAFF
TGTGCCAGTAGAACCCAGGGCGGGGGGAACACTGAAGCTTTCTTT
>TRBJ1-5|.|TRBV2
CASSYGGGRSRNQPQHF
TGTGCCAGCAGTTATGGGGGAGGGAGGAGTCGCAATCAGCCCCAGCATTTT
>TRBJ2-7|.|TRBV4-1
CASSQVVEDVRYF
TGCGCCAGCAGCCAAGTGGTGGAGGACGTCAGGTACTTC
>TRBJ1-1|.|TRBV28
CASSSGDTEAFF
TGTGCCAGCAGTTCAGGGGACACTGAAGCTTTCTTT
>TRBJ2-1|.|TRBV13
CASSFLSGFGQNNEQFF
TGTGCCAGCAGCTTCTTATCAGGTTTCGGACAAAACAATGAGCAGTTCTTC
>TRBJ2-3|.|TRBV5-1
CASSLGTLGRADTQYF
TGCGCCAGCAGCTTGGGCACTCTTGGGCGTGCAGATACGCAGTATTTT
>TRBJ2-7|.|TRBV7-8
CASSLETHPGYEQYF
TGTGCCAGCAGCTTAGAAACCCATCCGGGCTACGAGCAGTACTTC
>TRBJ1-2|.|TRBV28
CASSQGQNYGYTF
TGTGCCAGCAGCCAAGGACAGAACTATGGCTACACCTTC
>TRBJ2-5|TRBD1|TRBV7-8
CASSLTGGGETQYF
TGTGCCAGCAGCTTAACAGGGGGCGGCGAGACCCAGTACTTC
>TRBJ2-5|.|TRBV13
CASSLGGEETQYF
TGTGCCAGCAGCTTAGGCGGGGAAGAGACCCAGTACTTC
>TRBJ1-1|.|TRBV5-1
CASSFGGRAEAFF
TGCGCCAGCAGCTTTGGAGGGCGGGCTGAAGCTTTCTTT